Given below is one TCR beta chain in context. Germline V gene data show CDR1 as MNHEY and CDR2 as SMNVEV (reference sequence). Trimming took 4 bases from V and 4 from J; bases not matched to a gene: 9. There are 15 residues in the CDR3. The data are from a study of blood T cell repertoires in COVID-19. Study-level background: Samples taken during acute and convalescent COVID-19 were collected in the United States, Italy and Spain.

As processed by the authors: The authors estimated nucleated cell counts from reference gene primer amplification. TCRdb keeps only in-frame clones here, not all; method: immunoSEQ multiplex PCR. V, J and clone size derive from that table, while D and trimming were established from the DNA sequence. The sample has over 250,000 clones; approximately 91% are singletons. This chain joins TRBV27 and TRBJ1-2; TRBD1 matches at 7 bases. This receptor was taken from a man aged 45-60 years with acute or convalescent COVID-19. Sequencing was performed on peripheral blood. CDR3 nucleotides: TGTGCCAGCAGTTCCCCATCACAGGGGACCTATGGCTACACCTTC. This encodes CASSSPSQGTYGYTF.